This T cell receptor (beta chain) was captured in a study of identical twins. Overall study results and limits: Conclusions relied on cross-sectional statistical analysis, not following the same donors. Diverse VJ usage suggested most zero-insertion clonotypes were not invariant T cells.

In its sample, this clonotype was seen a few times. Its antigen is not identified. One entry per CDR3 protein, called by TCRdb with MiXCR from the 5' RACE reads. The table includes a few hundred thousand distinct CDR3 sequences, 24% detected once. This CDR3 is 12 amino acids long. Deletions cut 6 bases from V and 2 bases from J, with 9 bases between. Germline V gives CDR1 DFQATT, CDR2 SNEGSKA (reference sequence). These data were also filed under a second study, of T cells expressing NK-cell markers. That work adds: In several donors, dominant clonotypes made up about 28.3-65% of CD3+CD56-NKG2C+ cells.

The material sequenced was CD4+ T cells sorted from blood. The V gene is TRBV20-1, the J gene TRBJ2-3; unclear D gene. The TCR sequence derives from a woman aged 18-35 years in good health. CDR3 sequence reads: CSARAPTDTQYF. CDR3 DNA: TGCAGTGCCCGAGCACCCACAGATACGCAGTATTTT.